The 21 T cell receptor beta chains in this list originate from one sample, sequenced in a study of post-analysis software for immune sequencing data. No antigen is known for these receptors. Findings and caveats of the study: In patients, TRBV5-6, TRBV5-1 and TRBV20-1 belonged to roughly five TRBV segments found more frequently than in controls.

TCR beta cDNA libraries had unique molecular identifiers. TCRdb reprocessed the PCR reads with MiXCR, giving one entry per CDR3 protein. This table has about 820,000 distinct CDR3 sequences, roughly 58% appearing once. Sequencing was done on a sample of blood. These receptors all come from a girl aged 10-17 years with multiple sclerosis.

J is TRBJ1-2 and V is TRBV5-1; D unresolved. With 1 base removed from V and 3 bases from J, the gap between germline ends came to 10 bases. Germline V lookup: CDR1 SGHRS, CDR2 YFSETQ. The CDR3 has 14 amino acids. This CDR3 is CASSLRRADYGYTF. The CDR3 DNA follows: TGCGCCAGCAGCTTGAGGAGGGCGGACTATGGCTACACCTTC.

The chain recombines TRBV5-1 with TRBJ2-3; the match to TRBD2 covers 8 bases. The CDR3 length is 14 residues. CDR1 is SGHRS and CDR2 is YFSETQ in the germline V gene. The V gene end was trimmed by 7 bases and the J gene end by 4 bases; junction bases not matched to a gene: 8. In DNA, the CDR3 is TGCGCCAGCCGCGGGGGGAATGGCGCAGATACGCAGTATTTT. Residues: CASRGGNGADTQYF.

The rearrangement links TRBV5-6 to TRBJ2-3; no reliable D call. The CDR3 totals 10 residues. Looked up from germline, CDR1 is SGHDT and CDR2 is YYEEEE. Trimming shortened V by 8 bases and J by 6 bases, and 7 bases separated the two germline ends. This CDR3 reads CASISDTQYF. CDR3 DNA sequence: TGTGCCAGTATCTCGGATACGCAGTATTTT.

This chain uses TRBV6-5 with TRBJ2-5, with 7 bases lining up with TRBD2. The J call may be in error: the DNA end matches TRBJ2-7 better. CDR1 is MNHEY, CDR2 SVGAGI, per germline. The CDR3 length is 14 residues. Here the CDR3 reads CASSPGLGPSEQYF. The CDR3 coding sequence is TGTGCCAGCAGCCCTGGACTAGGGCCCAGCGAGCAGTACTTC.

This chain connects TRBV29-1 to TRBJ2-1; 10 bases align to TRBD2. This CDR3 comprises 16 residues. CDR1 is SQVTM, CDR2 ANQGSEA, per germline. V lost 6 bases to trimming and J lost 0 bases; unmatched junction nucleotides: 8. Written as DNA, the CDR3 is TGCAGCGTCGAAACTAGCGGGATGAGCTCCTACAATGAGCAGTTCTTC. The encoded protein is CSVETSGMSSYNEQFF.

CDR3 in amino acids: CLKRDPIGRTQYF. DNA of the CDR3: TGTCTCAAACGGGACCCCATAGGCAGAACCCAGTACTTC. The chain carries TRBV2 and TRBJ2-5; D assignment may be TRBD1 or TRBD2 (5 bases each). Germline V gene sequence: CDR1 SNHLY, CDR2 FYNNEI. CDR3 length: 13 residues.

The chain is built from TRBV20-1 and TRBJ1-2; D is perhaps TRBD1 (5 bases). Germline V gene data show CDR1 as DFQATT and CDR2 as SNEGSKA (reference sequence). V lost 5 bases, J lost 5 bases, and 9 bases lay in between. The CDR3 spans 11 residues. The CDR3 loop is CSAGATYGYTF. The CDR3 DNA is TGCAGTGCTGGGGCGACATATGGCTACACCTTC.

The chain uses TRBV15 and TRBJ2-7; D is undetermined. CDR1 is LNHNV and CDR2 is YYDKDF in the germline V gene (reference sequence). The CDR3 contains 17 residues. V dropped 0 bases and J dropped 0 bases, with 15 bases sitting between them. The CDR3 coding sequence is TGTGCCACCAGCAGAGATCGCGCCCAGTGGGGCTCCTACGAGCAGTACTTC. Protein sequence: CATSRDRAQWGSYEQYF.

The CDR3, as DNA: TGTGCCAGCAGAGACGGCGGGAGGTTTGAAAAACTGTTTTTT. It specifies CASRDGGRFEKLFF. V is TRBV6-5 and J is TRBJ1-4; D is unclear. The germline gives CDR1 MNHEY, CDR2 SVGAGI. The V end was cut by 6 bases, the J end by 7 bases, with 15 bases between. This CDR3 has 14 residues.

V is TRBV14 and J is TRBJ2-3; D may be TRBD2 (6 bases). Trimming removed 2 bases at V and 10 bases at J, with 10 bases between. CDR3 size: 12 residues. Germline V gene data show CDR1 as SGHDN and CDR2 as FVKESK. CDR3 loop: CASSQTGTPQYF. The CDR3 DNA is TGTGCCAGCAGCCAAACCGGGACTCCGCAGTATTTT.

This chain joins TRBV7-3 and TRBJ2-1; D is uncertain. The germline gives CDR1 SGHTA, CDR2 FQGTGA. V was trimmed by 2 bases and J by 6 bases, leaving 5 bases between them. The CDR3 loop spans 12 amino acids. CDR3: CASSLPSNEQFF. DNA for the CDR3: TGTGCCAGCAGCTTACCTTCCAATGAGCAGTTCTTC.

CDR3 loop: CASSSRPGQGASGEKLFF. In DNA form, the CDR3 reads TGTGCCAGCAGTTCCCGACCGGGACAGGGGGCTTCTGGAGAAAAACTGTTTTTT. The chain carries TRBV6-5 and TRBJ1-4; 12 bases fit TRBD1. CDR1 is MNHEY, CDR2 SVGAGI, per germline. The trim removed 4 bases at V and 8 bases at J, leaving 14 bases unmatched. This CDR3 comprises 18 residues.

This clonotype was counted a few times. The rearrangement joins TRBV5-1 to TRBJ2-3, with TRBD2 matching over 13 bases. Germline assignment: CDR1 SGHRS and CDR2 YFSETQ. Trimming at V came to 4 bases and at J to 5 bases, leaving 7 bases not matched to a gene. CDR3 length: 16 amino acids. This CDR3 is CASSMTSGGSIDTQYF. CDR3 sequence (DNA): TGCGCCAGCAGCATGACTAGCGGGGGGTCGATAGATACGCAGTATTTT.

Here the CDR3 reads CSVGQGTEAFF. Written as DNA, the CDR3 is TGCAGCGTAGGACAGGGAACTGAAGCTTTCTTT. V usage is TRBV29-1 and J usage is TRBJ1-1; 8 bases agree with TRBD1. Germline CDR1 and CDR2: SQVTM and ANQGSEA. The junction had 2 bases not matched to a gene; V was cut back by 6 bases and J by 5 bases. The CDR3 consists of 11 residues.

The chain combines TRBV7-9 with TRBJ1-4, with a tentative D call TRBD1 (6 bases). The CDR3 contains 19 residues. V was cut by 2 bases and J by 0 bases, with 19 bases left in between. Germline V gene data show CDR1 as SEHNR and CDR2 as FQNEAQ (reference sequence). CDR3 DNA sequence: TGTGCCAGCAGCTTAAGGCGTCCAGGGGCCATCGCAACTAATGAAAAACTGTTTTTT. Translation gives CASSLRRPGAIATNEKLFF.

This clonotype turned up a few times. V gene TRBV3-1 combines with J gene TRBJ2-5; D is undetermined. Looked up from germline, CDR1 is LGHDT and CDR2 is YNNKEL (reference sequence). The V end lost 3 bases, the J end lost 5 bases, and 7 bases lay between the germline ends. The length of the CDR3 is 12 residues. The CDR3 loop reads CASSHSSETQYF. In DNA form, the CDR3 reads TGTGCCAGCAGCCATTCTTCGGAGACCCAGTACTTC.

The chain is built from TRBV29-1 and TRBJ1-1; D is ambiguous. Trimming removed 5 bases at V and 7 bases at J, with 14 bases between. This CDR3 spans 12 amino acids. Germline V gene lookup returns CDR1 SQVTM and CDR2 ANQGSEA. The chain's CDR3 is CSVCRVEGEAFF. CDR3 DNA sequence: TGCAGCGTTTGCCGGGTGGAGGGTGAAGCTTTCTTT.

This CDR3 reads CASRGQGFGTEAFF. The CDR3, as DNA: TGTGCCAGCAGAGGACAGGGGTTCGGCACTGAAGCTTTCTTT. The chain couples TRBV2 to TRBJ1-1, with TRBD1 matching 9 bases. Germline V gene data show CDR1 as SNHLY and CDR2 as FYNNEI. The CDR3 spans 14 residues. V was pared by 6 bases and J by 4 bases, with 6 bases of the junction left unmatched.

The chain employs TRBV6-1 and TRBJ2-1; D could derive from TRBD1 or TRBD2 (5 bases each). With 5 bases removed from V and 2 bases from J, the gap between germline ends came to 19 bases. In germline, CDR1 is MNHNS, CDR2 SASEGT. The CDR3 is made up of 17 amino acids. For the CDR3, the DNA is TGTGCCAGCAGTCCTAGTCCTCCGGGACGGGCCTACAATGAGCAGTTCTTC. It specifies CASSPSPPGRAYNEQFF.

This clonotype was seen only a few times. The chain couples TRBV5-5 to TRBJ1-2; D is ambiguous. The CDR3 contains 18 residues. V was clipped by 2 bases and J by 5 bases, with 25 bases between them. Germline V gives CDR1 SGHKS, CDR2 YYEKEE (reference sequence). DNA for the CDR3: TGTGCCAGCAGCTTTCCCTCCTCATATCCGAGCCTGAGGTATGGCTACACCTTC. Protein product: CASSFPSSYPSLRYGYTF.

The rearrangement joins TRBV29-1 to TRBJ2-1; D is undetermined. In germline, CDR1 is SQVTM, CDR2 ANQGSEA. Trimming took 0 bases from V and 8 from J, leaving 20 bases between them. CDR3 length: 16 amino acids. CDR3 DNA: TGCAGCGTTGAAGATAGATCGGGCAGGAATGTCGATGAGCAGTTCTTC. Amino acid sequence: CSVEDRSGRNVDEQFF.